These T cell receptor beta chains were read from a single sample in a study of CD8 T cells in Susac syndrome. MiXCR, applied by TCRdb to the immunoSEQ multiplex PCR reads, yields one record per CDR3 protein. The repertoire holds some 130,000 distinct CDR3 sequences, with roughly 94% as singletons. Material for sequencing was CD4+ T cells from PBMCs. The source of these receptors is a human donor with multiple sclerosis. Each CDR3 is given with its conserved first and last residue. A D gene is named only where the DNA matches it firmly. A clone size is listed for some rows: how often the clone was seen (once, few, many), or a class if it is expanded.

D gene,V gene,J gene,CDR3 length,clone size,CDR3 protein,CDR3 DNA
NA,TRBV2,TRBJ1-1,11,NA,CASSEGPEAFF,TGTGCCAGCAGTGAAGGACCTGAAGCTTTCTTT
TRBD1,TRBV7-9,TRBJ2-1,15,once,CASSHRGTEYNEQFF,TGTGCCAGCAGTCATCGTGGGACAGAGTACAATGAGCAGTTCTTC
NA,TRBV28,TRBJ1-2,13,NA,CASRHPTGFGYTF,TGTGCCAGCAGGCACCCGACGGGATTCGGCTACACCTTC
NA,TRBV5-4,TRBJ2-5,12,NA,CASSRELETQYF,TGTGCCAGCTCTCGGGAGTTGGAGACCCAGTACTTC
NA,TRBV29-1,TRBJ1-2,12,NA,CSVAGRSYGYTF,TGCAGCGTGGCGGGAAGGAGCTATGGCTACACCTTC
NA,TRBV3-1,TRBJ2-7,13,NA,CASSHPPPSEQYF,TGTGCCAGCAGCCACCCGCCCCCCAGCGAACAGTACTTC
TRBD1,TRBV5-1,TRBJ2-5,15,few,CASSLGDRDQETQYF,TGCGCCAGCAGCTTGGGCGACAGGGACCAAGAGACCCAGTACTTC
NA,TRBV27,TRBJ1-5,16,NA,CASSSTPYGGSQPQHF,TGTGCCAGCAGCTCGACCCCTTACGGGGGGTCTCAGCCCCAGCATTTT
NA,TRBV6-1,TRBJ1-5,16,NA,CASRGVPTLSNQPQHF,TGTGCCAGCAGGGGGGTGCCGACGCTTAGCAATCAGCCCCAGCATTTT
NA,TRBV6-5,TRBJ1-5,16,NA,CASSYSSTGWNQPQHF,TGTGCCAGCAGTTACTCTTCGACAGGATGGAATCAGCCCCAGCATTTT
TRBD2,TRBV30,TRBJ2-1,16,NA,CAWKVGSGSSYNEQFF,TGTGCCTGGAAAGTTGGTAGCGGGAGCTCCTACAATGAGCAGTTCTTC
TRBD1,TRBV7-3,TRBJ2-2,14,NA,CASSRDRTTGELFF,TGTGCCAGCAGCCGGGACAGGACCACCGGGGAGCTGTTTTTT
NA,TRBV5-1,TRBJ1-4,14,NA,CASGAGRTNEKLFF,TGCGCCAGCGGGGCGGGACGGACTAATGAAAAACTGTTTTTT
NA,TRBV7-9,TRBJ2-7,15,NA,CASSSESLSSYEQYF,TGTGCCAGCAGCTCTGAGTCTTTAAGCTCCTACGAGCAGTACTTC
TRBD1,TRBV9,TRBJ2-6,15,NA,CASSAGQGGANVLTF,TGTGCCAGCAGCGCCGGACAGGGTGGGGCCAACGTCCTGACTTTC
TRBD2,TRBV10-2,TRBJ2-5,17,NA,CASSEWTSGRARETQYF,TGCGCCAGCAGTGAGTGGACTAGCGGGAGGGCCCGAGAGACCCAGTACTTC
NA,TRBV3-1,TRBJ2-7,14,NA,CASSQVGRVHEQYF,TGTGCCAGCAGCCAAGTCGGCAGGGTCCACGAGCAGTACTTC
NA,TRBV5-1,TRBJ2-5,18,NA,CASSLSGGLARGGETQYF,TGCGCCAGCAGCCTCTCTGGGGGCCTAGCAAGGGGCGGGGAGACCCAGTACTTC
NA,TRBV7-2,TRBJ2-1,13,once,CASSRTVDNEQFF,TGTGCCAGCAGCCGGACAGTCGACAATGAGCAGTTCTTC
TRBD2,TRBV3-1,TRBJ2-7,16,NA,CASSLFRRGSSYEQYF,TGTGCCAGCAGCCTTTTTCGGCGCGGGAGTTCCTACGAGCAGTACTTC
TRBD2,TRBV3-1,TRBJ2-1,18,NA,CASSHLTSGTSGGLEQFF,TGTGCCAGCAGCCACCTGACTTCCGGGACTAGCGGGGGGCTTGAGCAGTTCTTC
NA,TRBV24-1,TRBJ2-2,13,NA,CATSSRNTGELFF,TGTGCCACCAGTAGCAGGAACACCGGGGAGCTGTTTTTT
TRBD2,TRBV5-1,TRBJ2-7,16,NA,CASSPGQTSGSYEQYF,TGCGCCAGCAGCCCCGGACAGACTAGCGGCTCCTACGAGCAGTACTTC
TRBD1,TRBV14,TRBJ1-1,12,NA,CASRGTGTEAFF,TGTGCCAGCAGGGGGACAGGGACTGAAGCTTTCTTT
NA,TRBV12-3/TRBV12-4,TRBJ1-2,13,NA,CASSLGRDLGYTF,TGTGCCAGCAGTTTGGGCAGGGATCTTGGCTACACCTTC
NA,TRBV6-1,TRBJ2-6,17,NA,CASSLSLGGPGANVLTF,TGTGCCAGCAGTCTCTCACTGGGGGGTCCTGGGGCCAACGTCCTGACTTTC
NA,TRBV3-1,TRBJ1-1,15,NA,CASSQGGRVNTEAFF,TGTGCCAGCAGCCAAGGGGGCAGGGTGAACACTGAAGCTTTCTTT
NA,TRBV3-1,TRBJ2-1,11,NA,CASKPRSEQFF,TGTGCCTCTAAACCACGAAGTGAGCAGTTCTTC
NA,TRBV7-9,TRBJ1-5,14,NA,CASSLAGENQPQHF,TGTGCCAGCAGCTTAGCCGGGGAAAATCAGCCCCAGCATTTT
NA,TRBV10-3,TRBJ2-5,14,NA,CAISHGTNQETQYF,TGTGCCATCAGCCACGGGACAAACCAAGAGACCCAGTACTTC
NA,TRBV5-1,TRBJ1-2,13,NA,CASSPGEGYGYTF,TGCGCCAGCAGCCCGGGGGAGGGCTATGGCTACACCTTC
NA,TRBV7-9,TRBJ2-2,13,NA,CATELWNTGELFF,TGTGCCACGGAGCTGTGGAACACCGGGGAGCTGTTTTTT
NA,TRBV10-3,TRBJ2-4,18,NA,CAISESRTPGLAKNIQYF,TGTGCCATCAGTGAGTCCCGAACCCCGGGACTAGCCAAAAACATTCAGTACTTC
TRBD2,TRBV6-1,TRBJ2-6,14,NA,CASLAGDGANVLTF,TGTGCCAGCTTAGCGGGAGATGGGGCCAACGTCCTGACTTTC
NA,TRBV3-1,TRBJ2-6,13,NA,CASGNGGANVLTF,TGTGCCAGCGGTAACGGTGGGGCCAACGTCCTGACTTTC
NA,TRBV5-1,TRBJ2-3,13,NA,CASSFPHTDTQYF,TGCGCCAGCAGCTTCCCCCACACAGATACGCAGTATTTT
NA,TRBV2,TRBJ1-2,12,NA,CASSVGPRGYTF,TGTGCCAGCAGTGTTGGGCCTCGCGGCTACACCTTC
NA,TRBV3-1,TRBJ2-1,16,NA,CASSLGGGPSYNEQFF,TGTGCCAGCAGCCTTGGCGGCGGGCCCTCCTACAATGAGCAGTTCTTC
TRBD2,TRBV5-1,TRBJ2-1,16,NA,CASSATSGSSYNEQFF,TGCGCCAGCAGCGCGACTAGCGGCAGCTCCTACAATGAGCAGTTCTTC
NA,TRBV6-1,TRBJ2-6,18,once,CASRPRGARVSGANVLTF,TGTGCCAGCAGGCCACGGGGGGCAAGGGTTTCTGGGGCCAACGTCCTGACTTTC
NA,TRBV29-1,TRBJ2-7,12,NA,CSVGQGIYEQYF,TGCAGCGTCGGGCAGGGCATCTACGAGCAGTACTTC
NA,TRBV5-1,TRBJ2-3,16,NA,CASSLGPGVGTDTQYF,TGCGCCAGCAGCTTAGGTCCCGGGGTAGGCACAGATACGCAGTATTTT
NA,TRBV5-8,TRBJ2-6,15,NA,CASSSDSTGANVLTF,TGTGCCAGCAGCTCCGACAGCACTGGGGCCAACGTCCTGACTTTC
NA,TRBV6-2/TRBV6-3,TRBJ1-5,13,once,CASTFSWGQPQHF,TGTGCCAGCACCTTTTCTTGGGGGCAGCCCCAGCATTTT
TRBD1,TRBV9,TRBJ2-1,15,NA,CASSVRDRAYNEQFF,TGTGCCAGCAGCGTAAGGGACAGGGCCTACAATGAGCAGTTCTTC
NA,TRBV20-1,TRBJ2-3,12,NA,CSARGPPDTQYF,TGCAGTGCTAGAGGTCCCCCAGATACGCAGTATTTT
NA,TRBV20-1,TRBJ2-7,12,NA,CSAKRNHYEQYF,TGCAGTGCGAAGCGGAACCACTACGAGCAGTACTTC
NA,TRBV5-1,TRBJ1-1,15,NA,CASSGPAGAETEAFF,TGCGCCAGCAGCGGTCCCGCAGGGGCCGAGACTGAAGCTTTCTTT
NA,TRBV5-4,TRBJ2-7,13,NA,CASSRQGMYEQYF,TGTGCCAGCAGCCGGCAGGGGATGTACGAGCAGTACTTC
TRBD1,TRBV6-2/TRBV6-3,TRBJ1-5,17,NA,CASTLSGDSSPYQPQHF,TGTGCCAGCACCCTATCCGGGGACAGTAGTCCCTATCAGCCCCAGCATTTT
NA,TRBV6-5,TRBJ2-5,14,NA,CASSWGQGVETQYF,TGTGCCAGCAGCTGGGGGCAGGGTGTGGAGACCCAGTACTTC
NA,TRBV30,TRBJ1-2,13,NA,CAWSVDPDYGYTF,TGTGCCTGGAGTGTAGACCCCGACTATGGCTACACCTTC
NA,TRBV3-1,TRBJ1-1,14,NA,CASGMEGSNTEAFF,TGTGCCTCAGGGATGGAGGGATCGAATACTGAAGCTTTCTTT
NA,TRBV7-9,TRBJ1-1,13,NA,CASSLSANTEAFF,TGTGCCAGCAGCTTAAGCGCGAACACTGAAGCTTTCTTT
NA,TRBV7-2,TRBJ2-5,16,NA,CASSREVGWGWETQYF,TGTGCCAGCAGCCGAGAAGTAGGGTGGGGATGGGAGACCCAGTACTTC
NA,TRBV19,TRBJ2-3,15,NA,CASSIGAVSTDTQYF,TGTGCCAGTAGTATAGGCGCGGTTAGCACAGATACGCAGTATTTT
NA,TRBV6-5,TRBJ1-2,14,NA,CASSLQGRNYGYTF,TGTGCCAGCAGTTTACAGGGACGTAACTATGGCTACACCTTC